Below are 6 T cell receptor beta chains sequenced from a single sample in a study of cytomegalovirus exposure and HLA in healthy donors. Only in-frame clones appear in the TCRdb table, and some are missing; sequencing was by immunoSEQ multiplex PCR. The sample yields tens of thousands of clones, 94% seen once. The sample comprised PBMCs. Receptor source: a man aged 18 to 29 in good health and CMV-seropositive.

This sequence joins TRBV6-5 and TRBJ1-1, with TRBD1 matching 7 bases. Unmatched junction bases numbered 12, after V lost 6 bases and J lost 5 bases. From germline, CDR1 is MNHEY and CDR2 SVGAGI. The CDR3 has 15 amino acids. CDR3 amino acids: CASSLSWDSRTEAFF. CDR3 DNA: TGTGCCAGCAGCCTTAGCTGGGACAGTCGGACTGAAGCTTTCTTT.

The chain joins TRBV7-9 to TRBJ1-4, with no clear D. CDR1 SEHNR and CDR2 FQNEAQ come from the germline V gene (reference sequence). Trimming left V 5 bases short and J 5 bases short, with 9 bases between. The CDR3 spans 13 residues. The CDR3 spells CASSPLLNEKLFF. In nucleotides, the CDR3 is TGTGCCAGCAGCCCTCTTCTGAATGAAAAACTGTTTTTT.

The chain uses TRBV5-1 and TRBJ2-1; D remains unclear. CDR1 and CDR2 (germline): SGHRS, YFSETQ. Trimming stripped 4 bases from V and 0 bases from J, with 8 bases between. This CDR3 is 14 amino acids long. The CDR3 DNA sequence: TGCGCCAGCAGCCCGTCCAGCTCCTACAATGAGCAGTTCTTC. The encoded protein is CASSPSSSYNEQFF.

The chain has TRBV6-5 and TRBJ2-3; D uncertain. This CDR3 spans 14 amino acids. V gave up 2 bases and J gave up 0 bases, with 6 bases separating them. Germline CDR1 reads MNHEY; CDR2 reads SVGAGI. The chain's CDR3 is CASSYDTSTDTQYF. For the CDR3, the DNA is TGTGCCAGCAGTTACGACACTAGCACAGATACGCAGTATTTT.

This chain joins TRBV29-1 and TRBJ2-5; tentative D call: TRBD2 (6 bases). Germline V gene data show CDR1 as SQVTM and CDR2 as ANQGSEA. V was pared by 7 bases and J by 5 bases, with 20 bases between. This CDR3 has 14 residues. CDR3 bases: TGCAGCGCAAGGGGCGACGGGAGCGTGGAGACCCAGTACTTC. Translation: CSARGDGSVETQYF.

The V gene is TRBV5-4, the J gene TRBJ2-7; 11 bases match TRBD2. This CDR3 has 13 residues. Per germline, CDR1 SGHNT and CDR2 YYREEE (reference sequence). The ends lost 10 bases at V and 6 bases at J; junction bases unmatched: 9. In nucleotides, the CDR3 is TGTGCCGGCGCCCTAGCGGGAGGAGGCGAGCAGTACTTC. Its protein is CAGALAGGGEQYF.